The 5 T cell receptor beta chains below come from one sample, sequenced in a study of T cell clonality in common variable immunodeficiency. TCRdb's copy holds only in-frame clones and misses some; the assay was immunoSEQ multiplex PCR. The profile covers roughly 30,000 clones, none occurring a single time. No antigen has been assigned to these receptors. Notes on the study in general: Common variable immunodeficiency TCR beta sequences reportedly had fewer deletions and N-nucleotide insertions.

The sample was peripheral blood mononuclear cells. The receptor set was obtained from a human donor with common variable immunodeficiency.

Remarks on this clone: The CDR3 end is not reached by the read, which stops 3 residues before it; the germline J gene fills it in. The chain carries TRBV7-9 and TRBJ2-3; D unresolved. Germline CDR1 and CDR2: SEHNR and FQNEAQ (reference sequence). Trimming pared 5 bases from V and 0 bases from J, leaving 12 bases between. This CDR3 region has 15 residues. The CDR3 DNA, read in part, is TGTGCCAGCAGCGCCAGGAGTTTCAGCACAGATACG. It codes for CASSARSFSTDT. The complete CDR3 sequence is CASSARSFSTDTQYF.

In regard to this clone: The read ends 3 residues early relative to the CDR3; the germline J gene fills the gap. The chain has TRBV23-1 and TRBJ1-4, with TRBD1 as a possible D gene (5 bases). TRBV23-1 is an open reading frame whose function is uncertain. V dropped 4 bases and J dropped 2 bases, with 20 bases sitting between them. This CDR3 contains 18 residues. CDR3 sequence reads: CASSRSGTRGVTNEKLFF. The sequenced CDR3 bases are TGCGCCAGCAGTCGATCGGGAACCAGAGGGGTGACTAATGAAAAA.

This clone has at least ten counts. The CDR3 end lies 3 residues beyond the end of the read and is filled in from the germline J gene. This chain links TRBV19 with TRBJ1-1, with D perhaps matching TRBD1 (6 bases). The CDR3 totals 14 residues. Germline loops: CDR1 LNHDA, CDR2 SQIVND (reference sequence). V lost 6 bases and J 0 bases, leaving 11 bases between the germline ends. The sequenced CDR3 bases are TGTGCCAGTAGGTCGGGGACACTGAACACTGAA. This gives the protein CASRSGTLNTE. The entire CDR3 protein reads CASRSGTLNTEAFF.

This clone was counted many times. Read data end 3 residues before the CDR3 end; the end is taken from the germline J gene. The chain is built from TRBV19 and TRBJ1-1; D is perhaps TRBD1 (5 bases). V gave up 3 bases and J gave up 5 bases, with 13 bases separating them. The CDR3 is 14 amino acids. Germline values: CDR1 LNHDA, CDR2 SQIVND (reference sequence). CDR3 in amino acids: CASSIQGRGTEAFF. The covered CDR3 bases are TGTGCCAGTAGTATTCAGGGCAGAGGTACTGAA.

This clone was detected ten times or more. The DNA ends 3 residues before the CDR3 does, and the rest of the CDR3 is filled in from the germline J gene. The genes are TRBV6-2 or TRBV6-3 and TRBJ2-1, with TRBD2 matching 14 bases. In germline, CDR1 is MNHEY, CDR2 SVGEGT. This CDR3 comprises 16 residues. With 4 bases clipped from V and 5 bases from J, the junction kept 4 bases outside the gene matches. The sequenced part of the CDR3 DNA is TGTGCCAGCAGTTTGACTAGCGGGGGGGTAGACAATGAG. Amino acids: CASSLTSGGVDNE. In full, the CDR3 is CASSLTSGGVDNEQFF.